This T cell receptor (beta chain) was recovered during a study of blood T cell repertoires in COVID-19. In the original workflow: Reference gene primer amplification gave nucleated cell count estimates. TCRdb's copy holds only in-frame clones and misses some; the assay was immunoSEQ multiplex PCR. V, J and clone size reflect that table, while D and trimming were determined from the DNA. Of around 84,000 clones in the sample, 85% were seen once. This CDR3 is 15 amino acids long. Germline CDR1 and CDR2: SEHNR and FQNEAQ (reference sequence). The ends lost 6 bases at V and 2 bases at J; junction bases unmatched: 7.

This TCR was sampled from a man of 80 years or more with active or convalescent COVID-19. Specimen: peripheral blood. The chain couples TRBV7-9 to TRBJ2-4; 7 bases agree with TRBD1. CDR3 in amino acids: CASRGMDRSKNIQYF. CDR3 DNA: TGTGCCAGCAGGGGGATGGACAGGTCCAAAAACATTCAGTACTTC.